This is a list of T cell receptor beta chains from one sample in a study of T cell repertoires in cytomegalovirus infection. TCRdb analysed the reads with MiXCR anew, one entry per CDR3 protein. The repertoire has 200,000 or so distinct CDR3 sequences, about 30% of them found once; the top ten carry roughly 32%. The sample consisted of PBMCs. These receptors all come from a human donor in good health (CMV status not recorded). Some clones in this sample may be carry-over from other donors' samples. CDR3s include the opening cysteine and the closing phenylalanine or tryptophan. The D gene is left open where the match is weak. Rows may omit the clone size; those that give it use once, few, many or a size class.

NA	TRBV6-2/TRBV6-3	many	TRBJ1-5	TGTGCCAGCAGTTACCGGGGGCCCAATCAGCCCCAGCATTTT	CASSYRGPNQPQHF
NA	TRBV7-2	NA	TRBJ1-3	TGTGCCAGCAGCTTGCTCGGCCATGGAAACACCATATATTTT	CASSLLGHGNTIYF
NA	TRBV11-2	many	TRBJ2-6	TGTGCCAGCAGCTTAGTTGGGGCCAACGTCCTGACTTTC	CASSLVGANVLTF
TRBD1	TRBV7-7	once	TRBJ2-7	TGTGCTAGCAGCCACGGGGACAGGCCCTACGAGCAGTACTTC	CASSHGDRPYEQYF
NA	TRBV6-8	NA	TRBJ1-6	TGTGCCAGCAGTTACTCGGGCGGACCGGGTTCACCCCTCCACTTT	CASSYSGGPGSPLHF
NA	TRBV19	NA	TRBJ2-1	TGTGCCAGTAGTATAGTCGGGCGCGACAATGAGCAGTTCTTC	CASSIVGRDNEQFF
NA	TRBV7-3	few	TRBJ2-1	TGTGCCAGCGGAAGCCAGGGTGGTGAGCAGTTCTTC	CASGSQGGEQFF
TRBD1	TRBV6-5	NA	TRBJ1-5	TGTGCCAGCAGTTACCGGGACAGGGGGCAAGGAAGCAATCAGCCCCAGCATTTT	CASSYRDRGQGSNQPQHF
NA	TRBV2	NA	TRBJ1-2	TGTGCGCGTGGGCAGGGAGATGGCTACACCTTC	CARGQGDGYTF
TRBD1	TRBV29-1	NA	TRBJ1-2	TGCAGCGTCCTGGTGGCTCAGGGACAGGAAGATGGCTACACCTTC	CSVLVAQGQEDGYTF
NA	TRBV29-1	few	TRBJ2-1	TGCAGCGTTGAAGTGACCGTCTCCTACAATGAGCAGTTCTTC	CSVEVTVSYNEQFF
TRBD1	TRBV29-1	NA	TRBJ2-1	TGCAGCACTGGACAGGCCCTATACAATGAGCAGTTCTTC	CSTGQALYNEQFF
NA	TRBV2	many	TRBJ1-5	TGTGCCAGCAGGAGGGACATTAGCAATCAGCCCCAGCATTTT	CASRRDISNQPQHF
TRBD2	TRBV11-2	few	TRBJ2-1	TGTGCCAGCAGTTCCACGGGGGGGAGATACAATGAGCAGTTCTTC	CASSSTGGRYNEQFF
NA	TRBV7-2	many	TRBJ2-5	TGTGCCAGCAGCTTAACCTGGGGGCGAGAGACCCAGTACTTC	CASSLTWGRETQYF
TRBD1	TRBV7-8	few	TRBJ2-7	TGTGCCAGCAGCTTAACGCTACAGGGGGACGAGCAGTACTTC	CASSLTLQGDEQYF
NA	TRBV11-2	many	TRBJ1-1	TGTGCCAGCAGCTTAGCCGGGGGCACTGAAGCTTTCTTT	CASSLAGGTEAFF
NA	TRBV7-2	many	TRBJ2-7	TGTGCCAGCAGCTCCCGCTCCCGTCCCCCGCTCGAGCAGTACTTC	CASSSRSRPPLEQYF
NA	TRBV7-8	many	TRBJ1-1	TGTGCCAGCAGCTCGGACAGCGGTGGGGGGACTGGAAGAGGTTTCTTT	CASSSDSGGGTGRGFF
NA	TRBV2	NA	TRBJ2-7	TGTGCCAGCATGGAGACAGGTATCATCTACGAGCAGTACTTC	CASMETGIIYEQYF
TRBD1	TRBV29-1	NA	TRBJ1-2	TGCAGCGTTGGACAGGGGAAAGGGTATGGCTACACCTTC	CSVGQGKGYGYTF
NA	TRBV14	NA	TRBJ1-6	TGTGCCAGCAGCAAGGGGGGTTCACCCCTCCACTTT	CASSKGGSPLHF
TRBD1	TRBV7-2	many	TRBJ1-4	TGTGCCAGCAGCTTCGCGGGGGCAGGGGGTAATGAAAAACTGTTTTTT	CASSFAGAGGNEKLFF
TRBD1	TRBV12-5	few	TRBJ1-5	TGTGCTAGTGGTTTGGCGATGACAGGGACTAATAGCAATCAGCCCCAGCATTTT	CASGLAMTGTNSNQPQHF
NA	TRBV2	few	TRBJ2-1	TGTGCCAGCAGTGGCCCTGTCTCCAATGAGCAGTTCTTC	CASSGPVSNEQFF
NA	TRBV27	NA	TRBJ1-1	TGTGCCAGCAGTGGACGGAACACTGAAGCTTTCTTT	CASSGRNTEAFF
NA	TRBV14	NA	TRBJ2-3	TGTGCCAGCAGCCAGGAGCGGACCTGGGCAGATACGCAGTATTTT	CASSQERTWADTQYF
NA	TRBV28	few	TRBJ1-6	TGTGCCAGCACCCTTGGAAGCTCACCCCTCCACTTT	CASTLGSSPLHF
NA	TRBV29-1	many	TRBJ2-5	TGCAGCGTTCCCACCGACAGTCTGGCCGGGACCCAGTACTTC	CSVPTDSLAGTQYF
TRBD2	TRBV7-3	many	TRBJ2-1	TGTGCCAGCAGCTTAACGGGAGGGAATGAGCAGTTCTTC	CASSLTGGNEQFF
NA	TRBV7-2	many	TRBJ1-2	TGTGCCAGCAGCTTAAACAACGACTATGGCTACACCTTC	CASSLNNDYGYTF
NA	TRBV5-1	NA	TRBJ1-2	TGCGCCAGCGGCCGGGACGAGGGAAGGAATGGCTACACCTTC	CASGRDEGRNGYTF
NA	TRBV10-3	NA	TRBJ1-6	TGTGCCATCAAAAAGGACGGTCAGAGCTCACCCCTGCACTTT	CAIKKDGQSSPLHF
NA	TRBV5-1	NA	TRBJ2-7	TGCGCCAGTCAAACCGAAGGACATGGGGACGAGCAGTACTTC	CASQTEGHGDEQYF
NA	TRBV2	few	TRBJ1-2	TGTGCCAGCAGTGAACAGAACTATGGCTACACCTTC	CASSEQNYGYTF
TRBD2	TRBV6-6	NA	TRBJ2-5	TGTGCCAGCAGTGCCCTAGCGGGGGGACAAGAGACCCAGTACTTC	CASSALAGGQETQYF
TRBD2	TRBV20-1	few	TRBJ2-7	TGCAGTGCTAGAGATCGGGCGACTAGCGGGGGTACGGGCTACGAGCAGTACTTC	CSARDRATSGGTGYEQYF